The source of this TCR beta chain is a study of T-cell reconstitution after alpha-beta-depleted transplantation in children. V dropped 4 bases and J dropped 0 bases, with 12 bases sitting between them. The CDR3 contains 16 residues. A library of TCRbeta sequences, prepared with unique molecular identifiers, was generated. MiXCR, run by TCRdb on the PCR reads, gives a single entry per CDR3 protein. The sample shows over 100,000 distinct CDR3 sequences, 5% to 6% of them seen only once. This clonotype was seen ten or more times. The chain has TRBV12-3 or TRBV12-4 and TRBJ1-4, with D possibly being TRBD1 (5 bases). The sequence came from a female patient between 2 and 10 years old who had a stem cell transplant for Fanconi anemia, so the T cells may come from the graft donor. This material consisted of PBMCs, mostly from graft donor cells, taken 60 days after TCRalphabeta/CD19-depleted stem cell transplant. CDR3 protein: CASSSSRVATNEKLFF. The CDR3 nucleotides are TGTGCCAGCAGTTCCTCCAGGGTTGCAACTAATGAAAAACTGTTTTTT.